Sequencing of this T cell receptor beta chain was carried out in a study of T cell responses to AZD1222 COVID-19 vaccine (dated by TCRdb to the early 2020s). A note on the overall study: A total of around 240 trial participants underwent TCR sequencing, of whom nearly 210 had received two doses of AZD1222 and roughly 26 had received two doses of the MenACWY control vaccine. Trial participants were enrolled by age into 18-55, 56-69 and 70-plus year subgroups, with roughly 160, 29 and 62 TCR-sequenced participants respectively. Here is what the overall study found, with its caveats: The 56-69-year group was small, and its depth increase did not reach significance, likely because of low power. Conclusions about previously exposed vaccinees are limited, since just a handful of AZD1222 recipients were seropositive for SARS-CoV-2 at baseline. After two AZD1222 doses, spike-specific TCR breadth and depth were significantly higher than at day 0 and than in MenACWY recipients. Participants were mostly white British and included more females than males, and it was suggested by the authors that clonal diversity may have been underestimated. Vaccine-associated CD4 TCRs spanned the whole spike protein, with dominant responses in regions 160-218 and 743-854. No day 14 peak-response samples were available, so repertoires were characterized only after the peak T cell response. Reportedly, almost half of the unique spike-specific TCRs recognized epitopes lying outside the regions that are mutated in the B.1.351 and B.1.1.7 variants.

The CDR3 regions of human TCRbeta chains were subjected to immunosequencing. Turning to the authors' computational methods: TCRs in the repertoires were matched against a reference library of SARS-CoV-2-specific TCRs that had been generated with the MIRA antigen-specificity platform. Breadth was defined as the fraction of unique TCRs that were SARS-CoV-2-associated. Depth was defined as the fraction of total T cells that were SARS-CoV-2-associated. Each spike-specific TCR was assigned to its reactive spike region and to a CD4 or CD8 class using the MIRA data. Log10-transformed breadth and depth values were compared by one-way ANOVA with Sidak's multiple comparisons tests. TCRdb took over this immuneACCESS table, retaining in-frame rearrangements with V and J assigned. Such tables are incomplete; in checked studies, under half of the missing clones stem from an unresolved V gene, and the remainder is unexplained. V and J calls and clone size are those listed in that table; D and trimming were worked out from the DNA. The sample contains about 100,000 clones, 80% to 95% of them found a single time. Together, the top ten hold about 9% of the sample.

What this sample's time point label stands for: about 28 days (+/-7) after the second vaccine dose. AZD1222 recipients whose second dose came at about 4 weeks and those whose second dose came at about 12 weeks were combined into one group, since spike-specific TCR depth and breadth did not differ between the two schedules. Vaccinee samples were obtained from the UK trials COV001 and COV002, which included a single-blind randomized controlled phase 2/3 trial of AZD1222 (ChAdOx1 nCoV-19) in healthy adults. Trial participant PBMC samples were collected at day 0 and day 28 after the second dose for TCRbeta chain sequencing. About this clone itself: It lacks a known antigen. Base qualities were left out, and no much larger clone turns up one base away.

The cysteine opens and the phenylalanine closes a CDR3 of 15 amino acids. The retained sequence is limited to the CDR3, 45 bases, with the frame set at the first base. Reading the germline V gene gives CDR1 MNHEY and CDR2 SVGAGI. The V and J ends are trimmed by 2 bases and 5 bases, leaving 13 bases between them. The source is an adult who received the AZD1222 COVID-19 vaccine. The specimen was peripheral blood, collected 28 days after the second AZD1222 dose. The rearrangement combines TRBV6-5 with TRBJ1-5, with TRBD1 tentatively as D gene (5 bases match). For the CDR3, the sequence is CASSYGRDPYQPQHF. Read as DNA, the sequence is TGTGCCAGCAGTTACGGCAGGGACCCCTATCAGCCCCAGCATTTT.